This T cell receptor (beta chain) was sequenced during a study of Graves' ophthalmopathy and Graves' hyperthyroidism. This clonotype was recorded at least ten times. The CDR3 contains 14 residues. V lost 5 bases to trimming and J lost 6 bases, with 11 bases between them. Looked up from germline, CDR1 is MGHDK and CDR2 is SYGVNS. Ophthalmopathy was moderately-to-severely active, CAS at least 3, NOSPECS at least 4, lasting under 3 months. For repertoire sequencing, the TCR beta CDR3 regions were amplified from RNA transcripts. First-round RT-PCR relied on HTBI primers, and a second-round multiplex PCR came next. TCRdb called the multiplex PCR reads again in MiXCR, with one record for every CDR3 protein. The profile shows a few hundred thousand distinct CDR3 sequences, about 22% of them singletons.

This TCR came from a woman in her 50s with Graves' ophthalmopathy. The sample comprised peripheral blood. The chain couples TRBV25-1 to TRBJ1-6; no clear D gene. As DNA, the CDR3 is TGTGCCAGCAGTCCAACGATCTTTAATTCACCCCTCCACTTT. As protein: CASSPTIFNSPLHF.